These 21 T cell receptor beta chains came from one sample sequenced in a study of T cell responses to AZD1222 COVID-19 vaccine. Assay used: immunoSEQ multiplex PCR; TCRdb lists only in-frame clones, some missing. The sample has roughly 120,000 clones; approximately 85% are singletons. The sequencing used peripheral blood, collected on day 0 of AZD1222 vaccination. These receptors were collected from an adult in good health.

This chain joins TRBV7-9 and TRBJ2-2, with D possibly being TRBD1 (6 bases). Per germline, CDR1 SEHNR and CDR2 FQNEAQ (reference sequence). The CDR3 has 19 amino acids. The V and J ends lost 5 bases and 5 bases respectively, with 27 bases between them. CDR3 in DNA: TGTGCCAGCAGCCCAGGGGCCTACAGAGGGAAAAGTGCGACCGGGGAGCTGTTTTTT. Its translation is CASSPGAYRGKSATGELFF.

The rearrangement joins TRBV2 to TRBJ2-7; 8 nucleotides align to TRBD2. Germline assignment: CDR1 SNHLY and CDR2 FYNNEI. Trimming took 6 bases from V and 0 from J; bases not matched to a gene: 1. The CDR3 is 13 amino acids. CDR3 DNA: TGTGCCAGCAGCGGGACTAGCTCCTACGAGCAGTACTTC. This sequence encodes CASSGTSSYEQYF.

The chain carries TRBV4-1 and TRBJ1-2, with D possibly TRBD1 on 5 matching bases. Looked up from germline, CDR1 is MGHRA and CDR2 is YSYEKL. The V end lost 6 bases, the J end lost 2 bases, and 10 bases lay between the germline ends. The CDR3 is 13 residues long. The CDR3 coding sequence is TGCGCCAGCAGGGGGGGGTCGAACTATGGCTACACCTTC. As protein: CASRGGSNYGYTF.

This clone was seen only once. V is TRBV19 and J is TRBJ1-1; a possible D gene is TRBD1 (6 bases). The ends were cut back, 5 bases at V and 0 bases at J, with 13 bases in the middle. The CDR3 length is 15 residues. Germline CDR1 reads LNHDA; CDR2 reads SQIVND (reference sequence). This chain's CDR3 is CASSPRGHLNTEAFF. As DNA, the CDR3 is TGTGCCAGTAGTCCACGGGGACACTTGAACACTGAAGCTTTCTTT.

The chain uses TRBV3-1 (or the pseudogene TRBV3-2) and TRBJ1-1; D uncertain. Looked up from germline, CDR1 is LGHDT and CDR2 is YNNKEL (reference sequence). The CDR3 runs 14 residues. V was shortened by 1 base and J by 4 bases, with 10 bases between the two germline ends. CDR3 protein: CASSQGHLSTEAFF. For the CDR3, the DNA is TGTGCCAGCAGCCAAGGACATTTGTCCACTGAAGCTTTCTTT.

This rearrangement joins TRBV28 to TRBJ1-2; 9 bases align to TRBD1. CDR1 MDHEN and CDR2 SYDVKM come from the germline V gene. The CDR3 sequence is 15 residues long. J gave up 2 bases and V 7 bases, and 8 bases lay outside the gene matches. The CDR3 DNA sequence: TGTGCCAGCACCCATGGAGACAGGGGGAACTATGGCTACACCTTC. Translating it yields CASTHGDRGNYGYTF.

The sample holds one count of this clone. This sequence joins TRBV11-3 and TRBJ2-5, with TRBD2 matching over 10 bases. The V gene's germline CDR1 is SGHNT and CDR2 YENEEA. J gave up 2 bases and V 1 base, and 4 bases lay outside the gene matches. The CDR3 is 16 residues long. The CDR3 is CASSLGAGGRQETQYF. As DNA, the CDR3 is TGTGCCAGCAGCTTAGGAGCGGGGGGGCGACAAGAGACCCAGTACTTC. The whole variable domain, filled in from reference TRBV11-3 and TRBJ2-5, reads EAGVVQSPRYKIIEKKQPVAFWCNPISGHNTLYWYLQNLGQGPELLIRYENEEAVDDSQLPKDRFSAERLKGVDSTLKIQPAELGDSAVYLCASSLGAGGRQETQYFGPGTRLLVL.

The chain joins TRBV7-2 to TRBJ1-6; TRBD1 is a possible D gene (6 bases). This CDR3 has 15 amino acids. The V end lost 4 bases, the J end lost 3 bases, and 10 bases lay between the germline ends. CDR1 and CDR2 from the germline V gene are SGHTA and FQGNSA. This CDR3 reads CASSSSGDYNSPLHF. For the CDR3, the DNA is TGTGCCAGCAGCTCATCAGGGGACTATAATTCACCCCTCCACTTT.

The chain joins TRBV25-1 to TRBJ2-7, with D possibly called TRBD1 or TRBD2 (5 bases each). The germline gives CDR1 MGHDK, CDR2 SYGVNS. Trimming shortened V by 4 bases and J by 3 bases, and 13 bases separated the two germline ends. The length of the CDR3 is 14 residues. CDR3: CASSGDARGYEQYF. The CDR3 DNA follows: TGTGCCAGCAGTGGGGACGCCCGGGGCTACGAGCAGTACTTC.

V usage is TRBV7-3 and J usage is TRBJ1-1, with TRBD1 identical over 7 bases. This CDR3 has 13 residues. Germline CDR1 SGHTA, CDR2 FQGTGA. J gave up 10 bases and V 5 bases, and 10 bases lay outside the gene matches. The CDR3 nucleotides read TGTGCCAGCAGCACTCTGGAGGGGGACAGAGCTTTCTTT. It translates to CASSTLEGDRAFF.

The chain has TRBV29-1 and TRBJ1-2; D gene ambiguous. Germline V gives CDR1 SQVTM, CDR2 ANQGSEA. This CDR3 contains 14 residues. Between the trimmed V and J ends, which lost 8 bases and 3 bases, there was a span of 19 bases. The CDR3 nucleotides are TGCAGCACCCCCGGGGTTGGAGGTGACTATGGCTACACCTTC. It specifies CSTPGVGGDYGYTF.

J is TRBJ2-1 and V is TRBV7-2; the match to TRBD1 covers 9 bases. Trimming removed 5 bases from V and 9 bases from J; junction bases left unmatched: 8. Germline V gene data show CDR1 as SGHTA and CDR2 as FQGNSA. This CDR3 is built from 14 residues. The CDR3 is CASSPQGARGEQFF. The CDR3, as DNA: TGTGCCAGCAGCCCACAGGGGGCTCGTGGTGAGCAGTTCTTC.

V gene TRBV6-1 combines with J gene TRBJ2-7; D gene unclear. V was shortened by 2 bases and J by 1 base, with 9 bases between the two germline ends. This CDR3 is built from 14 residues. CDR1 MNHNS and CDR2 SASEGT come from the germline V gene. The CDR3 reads CASSENWGSYEQYF. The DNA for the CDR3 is TGTGCCAGCAGTGAAAACTGGGGATCCTACGAGCAGTACTTC.

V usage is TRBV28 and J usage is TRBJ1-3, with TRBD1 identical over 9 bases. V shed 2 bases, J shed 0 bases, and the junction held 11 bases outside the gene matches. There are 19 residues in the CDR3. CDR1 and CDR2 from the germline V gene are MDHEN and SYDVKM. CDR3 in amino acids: CASSLTLDRGVFSGNTIYF. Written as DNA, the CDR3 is TGTGCCAGCAGTTTAACCCTCGACAGGGGGGTTTTCTCTGGAAACACCATATATTTT.

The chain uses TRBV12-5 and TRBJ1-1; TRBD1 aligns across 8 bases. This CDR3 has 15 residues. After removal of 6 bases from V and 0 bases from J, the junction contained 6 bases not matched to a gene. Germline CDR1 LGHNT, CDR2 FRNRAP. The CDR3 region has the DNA TGTGCTAGTGGGACAGGGGTCGGGATGAACACTGAAGCTTTCTTT. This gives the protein CASGTGVGMNTEAFF.

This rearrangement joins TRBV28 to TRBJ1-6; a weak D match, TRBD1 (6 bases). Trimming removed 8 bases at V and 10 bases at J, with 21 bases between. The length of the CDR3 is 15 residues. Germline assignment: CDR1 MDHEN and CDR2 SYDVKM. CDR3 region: CASGGRGNIRSPLHF. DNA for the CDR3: TGTGCCAGCGGGGGCAGAGGGAATATACGGTCACCCCTCCACTTT.

CDR3 sequence reads: CASSRTGTVNQPQHF. For the CDR3, the DNA is TGTGCCAGCAGCCGGACCGGGACAGTCAATCAGCCCCAGCATTTT. This chain joins TRBV5-5 and TRBJ1-5; 7 bases are shared with TRBD1. Germline V gives CDR1 SGHKS, CDR2 YYEKEE (reference sequence). This CDR3 is built from 15 residues. V trimming: 4 bases; J trimming: 3 bases; junction bases outside the gene matches: 7.

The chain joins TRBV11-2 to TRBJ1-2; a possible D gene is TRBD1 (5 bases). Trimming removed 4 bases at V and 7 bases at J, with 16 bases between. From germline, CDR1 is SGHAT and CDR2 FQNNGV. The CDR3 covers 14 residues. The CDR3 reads CASSSPTGLGGYTF. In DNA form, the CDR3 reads TGTGCCAGCAGCTCACCTACAGGTTTAGGTGGCTACACCTTC.

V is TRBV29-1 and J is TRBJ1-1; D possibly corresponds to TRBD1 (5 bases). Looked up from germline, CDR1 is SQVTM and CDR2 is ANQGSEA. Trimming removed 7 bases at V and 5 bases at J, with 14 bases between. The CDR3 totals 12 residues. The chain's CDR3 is CSAETVGTEAFF. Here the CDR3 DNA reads TGCAGCGCCGAGACAGTGGGGACTGAAGCTTTCTTT.

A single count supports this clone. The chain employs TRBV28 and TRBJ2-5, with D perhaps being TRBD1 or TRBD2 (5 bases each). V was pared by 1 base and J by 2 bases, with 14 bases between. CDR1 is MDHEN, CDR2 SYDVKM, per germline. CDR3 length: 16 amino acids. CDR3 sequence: CASSLYHPGPQETQYF. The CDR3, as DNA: TGTGCCAGCAGTTTATATCACCCGGGACCACAAGAGACCCAGTACTTC.

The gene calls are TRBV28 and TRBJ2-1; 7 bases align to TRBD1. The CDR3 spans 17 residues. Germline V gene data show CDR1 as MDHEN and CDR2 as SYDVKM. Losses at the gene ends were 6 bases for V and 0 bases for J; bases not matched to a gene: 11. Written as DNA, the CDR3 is TGTGCCAGCAGATACCGGGACAGTGTCAGCTCCTACAATGAGCAGTTCTTC. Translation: CASRYRDSVSSYNEQFF.